The 12 T cell receptor beta chains below were found in one sample sequenced in a study of blood T cell repertoires in COVID-19. Assay: immunoSEQ multiplex PCR; the TCRdb copy retains only in-frame clones and omits some. The repertoire has about 250,000 clones, 80% to 90% of them found once; the top ten carry 1.3% to 1.5%. Sequences were obtained from peripheral blood. The receptors were sampled from a man older than 75 with acute or convalescent COVID-19.

Notes on this clone: The junction and the germline gene differ at one end; a read error may be behind it. The same CDR3 arises from other DNA sequences in this sample as well. V usage is TRBV5-6 and J usage is TRBJ2-7; 7 bases map to TRBD1. The germline CDR1 and CDR2 sequences are SGHDT and YYEEEE. The CDR3 covers 14 residues. The CDR3 reads CASSPDRISREQYF. Here the CDR3 DNA reads TGCGCCAGCAGCCCGGACAGGATCTCTAGGGAGCAGTACTTC.

V gene TRBV18 combines with J gene TRBJ2-7; TRBD1 matches at 10 bases. CDR1 and CDR2 (germline): KGHSH, LQKENI. V lost 3 bases to trimming and J lost 5 bases; unmatched junction nucleotides: 7. The CDR3 runs to 15 residues. The CDR3 DNA follows: TGTGCCAGCTCACCTCTAGGACAGGGGGTAGACGAGCAGTACTTC. Translation: CASSPLGQGVDEQYF.

CDR3 coding DNA: TGTGCCAGCAGCTTAGCTAGCTACAATGAGCAGTTCTTC. This gives the protein CASSLASYNEQFF. The gene calls are TRBV7-2 and TRBJ2-1; D is undetermined. The CDR3 runs to 13 residues. Germline CDR1 reads SGHTA; CDR2 reads FQGNSA. The germline V and J ends were trimmed by 0 bases and 3 bases, with 3 bases remaining between them.

The genes are TRBV9 and TRBJ1-6, with unresolved D. CDR1 is SGDLS and CDR2 is YYNGEE in the germline V gene. Trimming took off 0 bases at V and 5 bases at J, with 12 bases between the two ends. The CDR3 has 16 amino acids. CDR3 sequence (DNA): TGTGCCAGCAGCGTAGACCCCCGGGTAAATAATTCACCCCTCCACTTT. It encodes CASSVDPRVNNSPLHF.

This rearrangement joins TRBV7-6 to TRBJ2-7, with 9 nucleotides matching TRBD1. The germline CDR1 and CDR2 sequences are SGHVS and FNYEAQ. Trimming removed 0 bases from V and 3 bases from J; junction bases left unmatched: 3. CDR3 length: 15 residues. The CDR3 DNA reads as TGTGCCAGCAGCTTAGCTTTGACAGGGGGCTACGAGCAGTACTTC. Translation gives CASSLALTGGYEQYF.

The chain carries TRBV5-1 and TRBJ1-6; the D is unclear. Trimming stripped 0 bases from V and 7 bases from J, with 11 bases between. Per germline, CDR1 SGHRS and CDR2 YFSETQ. CDR3 length: 15 residues. In nucleotides, the CDR3 is TGCGCCAGCAGCTTGGTTCGGGGTTCGAATTCACCCCTCCACTTT. This gives the protein CASSLVRGSNSPLHF.

Note on this clone: In the same sample, other DNA sequences code for this CDR3. This chain joins TRBV7-3 and TRBJ2-3; TRBD2 matches at 10 bases. After removal of 2 bases from V and 1 base from J, the junction contained 3 bases not matched to a gene. Germline V gives CDR1 SGHTA, CDR2 FQGTGA. The CDR3 is 16 amino acids. The CDR3 loop reads CASSLGLAGGTDTQYF. The DNA for the CDR3 is TGTGCCAGCAGCTTAGGGCTAGCGGGGGGCACAGATACGCAGTATTTT. Full variable domain (outside the CDR3, taken from reference TRBV7-3 and TRBJ2-3): GAGVSQTPSNKVTEKGKYVELRCDPISGHTALYWYRQSLGQGPEFLIYFQGTGAADDSGLPNDRFFAVRPEGSVSTLKIQRTERGDSAVYLCASSLGLAGGTDTQYFGPGTRLTVL.

This clone appeared a single time. This chain links TRBV5-5 with TRBJ2-7; TRBD1 might be the D (5 bases). V was pared by 0 bases and J by 5 bases, with 18 bases between. The CDR3 consists of 16 residues. In germline, CDR1 is SGHKS, CDR2 YYEKEE (reference sequence). The CDR3 DNA is TGTGCCAGCAGCTTGGTTATGTCGACAGATTGGCACGAGCAGTACTTC. Translated: CASSLVMSTDWHEQYF.

The J gene is TRBJ1-1, the V gene TRBV12-3 or TRBV12-4; D is uncertain. V lost 2 bases, J lost 4 bases, and 8 bases lay in between. This CDR3 comprises 13 residues. The CDR3 sequence: CASSLSTGTEAFF. CDR3 coding DNA: TGTGCCAGCAGTTTATCAACGGGCACTGAAGCTTTCTTT.

J is TRBJ2-3 and V is TRBV19; maybe TRBD1 (5 bases). Germline-derived CDR1 and CDR2 are LNHDA and SQIVND (reference sequence). The CDR3 is 15 residues long. Trimming cost V 6 bases and J 0 bases, with 13 bases left between them. DNA for the CDR3: TGTGCCAGTAGCCCCAGGGTTATGAGCACAGATACGCAGTATTTT. Amino acids: CASSPRVMSTDTQYF.

This clone was counted between two and nine times. The chain is built from TRBV5-4 and TRBJ2-3, with 7 bases fitting TRBD1. Germline V gene data show CDR1 as SGHNT and CDR2 as YYREEE (reference sequence). J lost 5 bases, V lost 6 bases, and 6 bases had no gene match. The CDR3 totals 13 residues. The CDR3 here is CASTDRARDTQYF. CDR3 DNA: TGTGCCAGCACTGACAGGGCAAGAGATACGCAGTATTTT.

V is TRBV4-1 and J is TRBJ2-5; a possible D gene is TRBD1 (6 bases). There are 14 residues in the CDR3. The germline V and J ends were trimmed by 2 bases and 5 bases, with 12 bases remaining between them. Germline V CDR1 and CDR2: MGHRA, YSYEKL. CDR3 sequence (DNA): TGCGCCAGCAGCCAAATGGGGGCGCGCGAGACCCAGTACTTC. The encoded protein is CASSQMGARETQYF.